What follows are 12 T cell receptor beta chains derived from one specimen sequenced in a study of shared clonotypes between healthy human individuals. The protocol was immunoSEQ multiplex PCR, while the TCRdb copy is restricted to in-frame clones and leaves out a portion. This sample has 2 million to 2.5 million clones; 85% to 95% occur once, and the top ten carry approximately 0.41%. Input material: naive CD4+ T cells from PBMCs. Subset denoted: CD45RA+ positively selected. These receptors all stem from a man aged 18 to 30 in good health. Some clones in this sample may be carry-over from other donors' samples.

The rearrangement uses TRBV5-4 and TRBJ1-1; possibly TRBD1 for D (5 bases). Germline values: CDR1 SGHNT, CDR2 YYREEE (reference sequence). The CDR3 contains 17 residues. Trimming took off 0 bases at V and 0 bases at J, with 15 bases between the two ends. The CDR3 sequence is CASSLGAGRRMNTEAFF. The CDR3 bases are TGTGCCAGCAGCTTGGGGGCGGGACGGCGGATGAACACTGAAGCTTTCTTT. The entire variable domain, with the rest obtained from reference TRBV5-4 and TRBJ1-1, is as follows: ETGVTQSPTHLIKTRGQQVTLRCSSQSGHNTVSWYQQALGQGPQFIFQYYREEENGRGNFPPRFSGLQFPNYSSELNVNALELDDSALYLCASSLGAGRRMNTEAFFGQGTRLTVV.

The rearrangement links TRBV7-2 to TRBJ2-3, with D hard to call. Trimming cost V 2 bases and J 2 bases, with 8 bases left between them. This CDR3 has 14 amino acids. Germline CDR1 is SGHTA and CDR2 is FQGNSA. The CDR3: CASSLRQYTDTQYF. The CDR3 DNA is TGTGCCAGCAGCTTAAGGCAGTACACAGATACGCAGTATTTT.

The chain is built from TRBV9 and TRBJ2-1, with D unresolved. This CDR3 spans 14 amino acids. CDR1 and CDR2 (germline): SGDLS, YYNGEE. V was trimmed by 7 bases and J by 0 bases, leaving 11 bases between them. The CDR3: CASSLTSSYNEQFF. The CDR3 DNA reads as TGTGCCAGCTCACTCACGAGCTCCTACAATGAGCAGTTCTTC.

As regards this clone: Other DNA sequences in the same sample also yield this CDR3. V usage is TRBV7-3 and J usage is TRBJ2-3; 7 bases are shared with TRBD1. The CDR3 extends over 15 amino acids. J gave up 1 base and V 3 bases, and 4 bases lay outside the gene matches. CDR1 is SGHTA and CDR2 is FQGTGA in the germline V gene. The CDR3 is CASSLTGTGTDTQYF. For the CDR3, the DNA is TGTGCCAGCAGCTTGACAGGGACGGGCACAGATACGCAGTATTTT. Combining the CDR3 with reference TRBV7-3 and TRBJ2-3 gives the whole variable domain GAGVSQTPSNKVTEKGKYVELRCDPISGHTALYWYRQSLGQGPEFLIYFQGTGAADDSGLPNDRFFAVRPEGSVSTLKIQRTERGDSAVYLCASSLTGTGTDTQYFGPGTRLTVL.

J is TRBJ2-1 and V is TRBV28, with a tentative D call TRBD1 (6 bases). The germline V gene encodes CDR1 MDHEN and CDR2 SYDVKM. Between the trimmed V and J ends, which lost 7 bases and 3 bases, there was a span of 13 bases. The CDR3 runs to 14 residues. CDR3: CASTWTVFYNEQFF. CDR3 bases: TGTGCCAGCACTTGGACAGTTTTCTACAATGAGCAGTTCTTC.

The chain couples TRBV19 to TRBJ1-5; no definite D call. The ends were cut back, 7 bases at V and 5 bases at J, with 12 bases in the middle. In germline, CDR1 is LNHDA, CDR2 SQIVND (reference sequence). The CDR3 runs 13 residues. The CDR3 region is CASNTVGYQPQHF. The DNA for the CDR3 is TGTGCCAGTAATACAGTAGGGTATCAGCCCCAGCATTTT.

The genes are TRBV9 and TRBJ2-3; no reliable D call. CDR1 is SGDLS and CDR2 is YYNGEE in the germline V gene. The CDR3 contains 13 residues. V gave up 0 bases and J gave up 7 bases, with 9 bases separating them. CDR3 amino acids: CASSVGVGNTQYF. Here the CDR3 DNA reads TGTGCCAGCAGCGTAGGGGTAGGGAATACGCAGTATTTT.

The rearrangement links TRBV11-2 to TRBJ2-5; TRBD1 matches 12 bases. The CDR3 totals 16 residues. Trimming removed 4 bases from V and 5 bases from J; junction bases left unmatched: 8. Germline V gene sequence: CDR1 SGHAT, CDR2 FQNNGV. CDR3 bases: TGTGCCAGCAGCTATTCCGGGACAGGGGGCTTCGAGACCCAGTACTTC. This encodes CASSYSGTGGFETQYF.

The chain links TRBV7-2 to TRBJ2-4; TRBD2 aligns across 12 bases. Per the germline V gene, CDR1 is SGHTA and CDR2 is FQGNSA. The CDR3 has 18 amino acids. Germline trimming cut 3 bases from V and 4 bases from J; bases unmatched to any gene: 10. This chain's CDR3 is CASSLGLAGTRTKNIQYF. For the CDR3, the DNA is TGTGCCAGCAGCTTGGGACTAGCGGGCACTCGGACTAAAAACATTCAGTACTTC.

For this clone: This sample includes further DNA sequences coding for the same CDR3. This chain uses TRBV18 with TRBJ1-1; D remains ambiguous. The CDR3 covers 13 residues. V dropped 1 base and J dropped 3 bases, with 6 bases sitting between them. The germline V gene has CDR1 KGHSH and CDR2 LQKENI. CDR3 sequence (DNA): TGTGCCAGCTCACCACGGCTGGACACTGAAGCTTTCTTT. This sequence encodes CASSPRLDTEAFF.

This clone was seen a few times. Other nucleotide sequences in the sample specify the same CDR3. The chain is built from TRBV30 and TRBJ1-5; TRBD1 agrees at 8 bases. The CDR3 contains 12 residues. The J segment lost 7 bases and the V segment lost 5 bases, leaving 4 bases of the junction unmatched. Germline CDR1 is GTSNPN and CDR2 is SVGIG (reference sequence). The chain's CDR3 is CAWGQGYQPQHF. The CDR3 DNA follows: TGTGCCTGGGGACAGGGTTACCAGCCCCAGCATTTT.

CDR3 residues: CASSSLGGRVDTDTQYF. In DNA, the CDR3 is TGCGCCAGCAGCTCACTCGGCGGGAGGGTTGACACAGATACGCAGTATTTT. This chain joins TRBV5-1 and TRBJ2-3; 9 positions agree with TRBD2. Germline CDR1 reads SGHRS; CDR2 reads YFSETQ. This CDR3 spans 17 amino acids. Unmatched junction bases numbered 10, after V lost 3 bases and J lost 2 bases.